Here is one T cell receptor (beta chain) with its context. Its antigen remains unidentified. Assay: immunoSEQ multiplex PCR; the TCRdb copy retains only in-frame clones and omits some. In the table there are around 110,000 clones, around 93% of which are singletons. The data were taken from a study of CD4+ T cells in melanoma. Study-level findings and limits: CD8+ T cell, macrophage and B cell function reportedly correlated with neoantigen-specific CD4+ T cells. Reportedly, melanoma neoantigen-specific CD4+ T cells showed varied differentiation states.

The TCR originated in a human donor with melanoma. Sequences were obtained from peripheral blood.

CDR3 coding DNA: TGTGCCAGCAGCTTAGGCGACAGCCACTACAATGAGCAGTTCTTC. Amino acid sequence: CASSLGDSHYNEQFF. The rearrangement uses TRBV7-3 and TRBJ2-1; perhaps TRBD1 as D (5 bases). The V gene lost 2 bases and the J gene lost 3 bases, with 11 bases spanning the gap. The CDR3 extends over 15 amino acids. Per germline, CDR1 SGHTA and CDR2 FQGTGA.